This T cell receptor beta chain was identified during a study of cytomegalovirus exposure and HLA in healthy donors. As for the study in general: An earlier analysis identified approximately 120 million unique TCR beta sequences in 150 million to 200 million T cells. Findings and caveats of the study: In a later analysis, TCR association rates varied by HLA locus: DRB1 most, HLA-C fewest.

60 Vbeta and 13 Jbeta primers were used in PCR. Profiling relied on immunoSEQ multiplex PCR, and the TCRdb table lists in-frame clones only, not all of them. This listing includes approximately 70,000 clones. There are 19 residues in the CDR3. Germline CDR1 and CDR2: SGHTS and YDEGEE. The V end was cut by 1 base, the J end by 0 bases, with 20 bases between. Turning to this clone: The antigen is undetermined.

The chain combines TRBV5-8 with TRBJ1-5, with D perhaps matching TRBD1 (5 bases). This TCR came from a woman aged 35 to 49 in good health and CMV-seropositive. Material for sequencing was PBMCs. CDR3 residues: CASSLLWQTGTGSNQPQHF. The CDR3 nucleotides read TGTGCCAGCAGCTTGCTGTGGCAGACGGGGACTGGTAGCAATCAGCCCCAGCATTTT.